Sequencing of this T cell receptor beta chain was carried out in a study of blood T cells in healthy people across ages. Only a few counts were recorded for this clonotype. A sample-barcoded 5' primer and a J-beta primer mix were used in a second PCR of roughly 7 to 11 cycles. TCRdb reprocessed the 5' RACE reads with MiXCR, giving one entry per CDR3 protein. The repertoire has approximately 690,000 distinct CDR3 sequences, around two fifths of them found once; the top ten carry about 30%. Germline CDR1 DFQATT, CDR2 SNEGSKA (reference sequence). This CDR3 has 15 amino acids. The V end lost 3 bases, the J end lost 0 bases, and 15 bases lay between the germline ends.

Sequences were obtained from blood. The TCR was taken from a man older than 75 in good health. This sequence joins TRBV20-1 and TRBJ2-7, with D uncertain. The chain's CDR3 is CSARDGRRNSYEQYF. The CDR3 nucleotides are TGCAGTGCTAGGGATGGACGTAGGAACTCCTACGAGCAGTACTTC.